This T cell receptor (beta chain) originates from a study of blood T cells in healthy people across ages. General study results and limits: In long-lived donors, naive CD4+ cell counts and diversity exceeded those of aged donors.

PCR was performed a second time for 7 to 11 cycles using a sample-barcoded 5' primer and a J-beta primer mix. TCRdb fed the 5' RACE reads into MiXCR, producing one record per CDR3 protein. The sample includes around 750,000 distinct CDR3 sequences, about 55% seen only once; the top ten take approximately 41%. A word on this clonotype: Its antigen is unidentified.

V shed 1 base and J shed 0 bases, with 10 bases lying between them. This CDR3 is built from 16 residues. The germline V gene has CDR1 DFQATT and CDR2 SNEGSKA (reference sequence). Each of the donors had approximately 10 milliliters of peripheral blood drawn into EDTA-treated Vacutainer tubes. This sequence was found in a man older than 75 in good health. The sample taken for sequencing was blood. The chain is built from TRBV20-1 and TRBJ2-6, with D possibly being TRBD1 or TRBD2 (5 bases each). This chain's CDR3 is CSARAGRTSGANVLTF. The CDR3 coding sequence is TGCAGTGCTAGAGCGGGGCGGACCTCTGGGGCCAACGTCCTGACTTTC.